The following is a TCR delta chain sequence with its context. TCRdb has a much larger clone's protein, which differs at residue 15 from the translation of this DNA, likely because of a read error; what is shown is the protein translated from the DNA. The CDR3 covers 19 residues. Germline V lookup: CDR1 TSWWSYY, CDR2 QGS. With V trimmed by 3 bases and J by 7 bases, 22 bases remained unmatched. The sample originates from a study of gamma-delta chains in newborns, infants, children. On the study more broadly: Microbial exposure reportedly drives polyclonal innate γδ T cell expansion after birth.

TCRdb applied CATT to the reads for clone calling. The data contain under 5,000 delta-chain clones, roughly 2.1% of them singletons. The sample consisted of blood. This TCR came from a child who was a newborn, infant or young child, either healthy, febrile or measles-vaccinated (not recorded which). The chain employs TRDV1 and TRDJ1; TRDD3 agrees at 8 bases. The chain's CDR3 is CALGDLTDLPRGIESKLIF. CDR3 DNA: TGTGCTCTTGGGGACCTAACCGACCTTCCCCGGGGGATAGAAAGTAAACTCATCTTT.